Each of the 10 T cell receptor beta chains below was sequenced from the same sample in a study of beta chain features in type 1 diabetes. Reverse transcribing all isolated RNA meant expressed TCRB transcripts were sequenced. TCRdb's table, derived via immunoSEQ multiplex PCR, lists solely in-frame clones and lacks some. The table lists approximately 380,000 clones, about 14% of them singletons. Sequencing was carried out using naive CD4+ T cells from blood. Every receptor here comes from a woman younger than 35 in good health.

J is TRBJ1-2 and V is TRBV2; 10 nucleotides align to TRBD1. CDR3 length: 11 residues. Germline loops: CDR1 SNHLY, CDR2 FYNNEI. V dropped 10 bases and J dropped 11; count of bases not matched to a gene: 7. In DNA, the CDR3 is TGTGCCACCCGACAGGGGGCGAGGTACACCTTC. Protein sequence: CATRQGARYTF. Supplemented by reference TRBV2 and TRBJ1-2, the full variable domain reads EPEVTQTPSHQVTQMGQEVILRCVPISNHLYFYWYRQILGQKVEFLVSFYNNEISEKSEIFDDQFSVERPDGSNFTLKIRSTKLEDSAMYFCATRQGARYTFGSGTRLTVV.

The chain recombines TRBV9 with TRBJ1-2; D gene ambiguous. Trimming pared 2 bases from V and 7 bases from J, leaving 18 bases between. Germline V CDR1 and CDR2: SGDLS, YYNGEE. The CDR3 contains 15 residues. The DNA for the CDR3 is TGTGCCAGCAGCGTTGGGGTCGCGGGCATGGGTGGCTACACCTTC. Amino acids: CASSVGVAGMGGYTF.

This chain uses TRBV9 with TRBJ1-2, with 9 bases lining up with TRBD1. This CDR3 is 15 amino acids long. Germline CDR1 and CDR2: SGDLS and YYNGEE. J lost 4 bases, V lost 4 bases, and 8 bases had no gene match. CDR3 residues: CASSPGTGLIYGYTF. The CDR3 DNA sequence: TGTGCCAGCAGCCCCGGGACAGGGTTAATCTATGGCTACACCTTC.

For this clone: The sample has other DNA sequences that encode this CDR3 too. The chain employs TRBV9 and TRBJ2-3, with a possible D match to TRBD2 (6 bases). Between the trimmed V and J ends, which lost 4 bases and 0 bases, there was a span of 6 bases. Germline CDR1 reads SGDLS; CDR2 reads YYNGEE. The CDR3 has 13 amino acids. The CDR3, as DNA: TGTGCCAGCAGCAGCGGGAGCACAGATACGCAGTATTTT. The encoded protein is CASSSGSTDTQYF.

This clone has a handful of counts. CDR3 residues: CASSQGAGTANEKLFF. As DNA, the CDR3 is TGTGCCAGCAGCCAGGGGGCCGGGACAGCCAATGAAAAACTGTTTTTT. The J gene is TRBJ1-4, the V gene TRBV4-2; TRBD1 aligns across 7 bases. This CDR3 has 16 amino acids. Germline loops: CDR1 LGHNA, CDR2 YNFKEQ. The J segment lost 5 bases and the V segment lost 3 bases, leaving 9 bases of the junction unmatched.

This clone came up a few times. The chain uses TRBV28 and TRBJ2-6; the D is unclear. CDR1 and CDR2 (germline): MDHEN, SYDVKM. Trimming left V 3 bases short and J 0 bases short, with 3 bases between. This CDR3 contains 14 residues. CDR3 nucleotide sequence: TGTGCCAGCAGTTTCGTCTCTGGGGCCAACGTCCTGACTTTC. Translating it yields CASSFVSGANVLTF. Together with reference TRBV28 and TRBJ2-6, the CDR3 gives the full variable domain: DVKVTQSSRYLVKRTGEKVFLECVQDMDHENMFWYRQDPGLGLRLIYFSYDVKMKEKGDIPEGYSVSREKKERFSLILESASTNQTSMYLCASSFVSGANVLTFGAGSRLTVL.

DNA of the CDR3: TGCGCCAGCAGCTTGGGCAGTTCGAACACCGGGGAGCTGTTTTTT. Its translation: CASSLGSSNTGELFF. The V gene is TRBV5-1, the J gene TRBJ2-2; no definite D call. CDR1 and CDR2 (germline): SGHRS, YFSETQ. The CDR3 runs to 15 residues. Trimming pared 0 bases from V and 0 bases from J, leaving 6 bases between.

The gene calls are TRBV15 and TRBJ2-5, with 9 bases aligning to TRBD1. This CDR3 region has 16 residues. V lost 1 base to trimming and J lost 4 bases; unmatched junction nucleotides: 7. In germline, CDR1 is LNHNV, CDR2 YYDKDF (reference sequence). The CDR3 DNA is TGTGCCACCAGCAGAGGGGGACAGGGTTCGGGAGAGACCCAGTACTTC. This encodes CATSRGGQGSGETQYF.

This clone was seen a few times. The chain couples TRBV5-1 to TRBJ2-3; D is undetermined. Germline CDR1 is SGHRS and CDR2 is YFSETQ. The CDR3 totals 13 residues. V shed 3 bases and J shed 1 base, with 6 bases lying between them. In nucleotides, the CDR3 is TGCGCCAGCAGCTCCACACGCACAGATACGCAGTATTTT. Its protein is CASSSTRTDTQYF.

The chain links TRBV15 to TRBJ2-7; D remains ambiguous. The CDR3 has 12 residues. Germline CDR1 reads LNHNV; CDR2 reads YYDKDF (reference sequence). The V gene lost 7 bases and the J gene lost 0 bases, with 7 bases spanning the gap. This CDR3 is CATTGSSYEQYF. The CDR3 bases are TGTGCCACCACAGGTAGCTCCTACGAGCAGTACTTC.